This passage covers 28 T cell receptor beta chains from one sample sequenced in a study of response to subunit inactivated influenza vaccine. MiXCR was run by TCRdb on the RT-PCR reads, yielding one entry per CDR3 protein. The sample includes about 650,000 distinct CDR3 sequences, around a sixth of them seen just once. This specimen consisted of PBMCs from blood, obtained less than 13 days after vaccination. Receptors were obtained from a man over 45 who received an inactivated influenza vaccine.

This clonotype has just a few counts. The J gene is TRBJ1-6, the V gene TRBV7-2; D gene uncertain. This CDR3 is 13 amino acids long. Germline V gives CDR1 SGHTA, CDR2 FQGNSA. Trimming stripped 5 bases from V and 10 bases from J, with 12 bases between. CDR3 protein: CASSPHGGSPLHF. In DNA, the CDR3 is TGTGCCAGCAGCCCGCACGGCGGGTCACCCCTCCACTTT.

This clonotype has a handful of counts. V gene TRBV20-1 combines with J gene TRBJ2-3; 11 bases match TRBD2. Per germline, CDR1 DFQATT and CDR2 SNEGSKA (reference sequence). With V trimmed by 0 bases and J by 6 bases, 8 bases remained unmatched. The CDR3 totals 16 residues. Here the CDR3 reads CSARDQASGGYDTQYF. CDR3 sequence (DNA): TGCAGTGCTAGAGATCAGGCTAGCGGGGGGTATGATACGCAGTATTTT.

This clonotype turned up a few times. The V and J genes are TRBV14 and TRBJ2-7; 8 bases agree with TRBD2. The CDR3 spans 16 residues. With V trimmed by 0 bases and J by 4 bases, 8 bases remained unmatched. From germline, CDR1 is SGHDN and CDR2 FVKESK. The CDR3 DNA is TGTGCCAGCAGCCAAGAATTCGGGACTAGTCTGTACGAGCAGTACTTC. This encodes CASSQEFGTSLYEQYF.

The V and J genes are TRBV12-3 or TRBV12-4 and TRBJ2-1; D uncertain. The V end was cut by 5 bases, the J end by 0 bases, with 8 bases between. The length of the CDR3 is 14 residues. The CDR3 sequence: CASSAESSYNEQFF. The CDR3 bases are TGTGCCAGCAGTGCGGAAAGCTCCTACAATGAGCAGTTCTTC.

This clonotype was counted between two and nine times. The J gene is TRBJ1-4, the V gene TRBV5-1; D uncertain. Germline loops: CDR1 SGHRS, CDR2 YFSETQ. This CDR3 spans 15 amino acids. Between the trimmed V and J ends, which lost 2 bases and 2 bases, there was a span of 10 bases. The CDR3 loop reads CASSFGLSTNEKLFF. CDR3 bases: TGCGCCAGCAGCTTCGGCCTTTCGACTAATGAAAAACTGTTTTTT.

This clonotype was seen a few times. Here the CDR3 reads CASSLALAGGSYNEQFF. In DNA, the CDR3 is TGTGCCAGCAGCTTAGCTCTAGCGGGAGGGTCCTACAATGAGCAGTTCTTC. The V gene is TRBV7-9, the J gene TRBJ2-1, with 12 bases fitting TRBD2. Germline CDR1 is SEHNR and CDR2 is FQNEAQ (reference sequence). The CDR3 sequence is 17 residues long. Losses at the gene ends were 0 bases for V and 1 base for J; bases not matched to a gene: 1.

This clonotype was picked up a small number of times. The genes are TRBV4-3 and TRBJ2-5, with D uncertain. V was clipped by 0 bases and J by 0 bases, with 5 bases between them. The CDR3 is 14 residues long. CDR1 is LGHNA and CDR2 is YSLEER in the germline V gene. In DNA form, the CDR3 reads TGCGCCAGCAGCCAAGATCTGTACCAAGAGACCCAGTACTTC. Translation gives CASSQDLYQETQYF.

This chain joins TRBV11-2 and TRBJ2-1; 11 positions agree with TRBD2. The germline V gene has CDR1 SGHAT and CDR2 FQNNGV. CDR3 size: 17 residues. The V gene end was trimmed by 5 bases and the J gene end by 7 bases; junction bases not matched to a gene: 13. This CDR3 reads CASSPRDGSGRGNEQFF. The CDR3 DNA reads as TGTGCCAGCAGCCCACGGGATGGTAGCGGGAGGGGGAATGAGCAGTTCTTC. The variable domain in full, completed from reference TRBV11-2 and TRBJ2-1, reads EAGVAQSPRYKIIEKRQSVAFWCNPISGHATLYWYQQILGQGPKLLIQFQNNGVVDDSQLPKDRFSAERLKGVDSTLKIQPAKLEDSAVYLCASSPRDGSGRGNEQFFGPGTRLTVL.

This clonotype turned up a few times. CDR3 protein: CASSPLRPDTQYF. The CDR3 region has the DNA TGTGCCAGCTCGCCTCTTAGGCCAGATACGCAGTATTTT. The chain couples TRBV18 to TRBJ2-3; D uncertain. The CDR3 spans 13 residues. The ends were cut back, 6 bases at V and 4 bases at J, with 11 bases in the middle. Looked up from germline, CDR1 is KGHSH and CDR2 is LQKENI.

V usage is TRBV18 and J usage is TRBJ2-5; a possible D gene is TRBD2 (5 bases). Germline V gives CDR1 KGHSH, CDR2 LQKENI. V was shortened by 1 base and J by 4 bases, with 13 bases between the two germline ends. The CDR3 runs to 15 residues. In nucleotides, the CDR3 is TGTGCCAGCTCACCACTTGCTCTGGCGGGAGAGACCCAGTACTTC. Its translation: CASSPLALAGETQYF.

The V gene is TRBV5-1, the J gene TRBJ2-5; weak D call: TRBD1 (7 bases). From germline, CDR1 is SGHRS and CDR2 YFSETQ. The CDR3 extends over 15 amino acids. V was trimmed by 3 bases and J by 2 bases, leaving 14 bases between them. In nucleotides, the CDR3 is TGCGCCAGCAGCTCGGGAGTGGACAGGCAAGAGACCCAGTACTTC. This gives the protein CASSSGVDRQETQYF.

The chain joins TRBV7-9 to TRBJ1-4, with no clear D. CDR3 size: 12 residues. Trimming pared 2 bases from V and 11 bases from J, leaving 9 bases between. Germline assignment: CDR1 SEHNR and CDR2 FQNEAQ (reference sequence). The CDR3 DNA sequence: TGTGCCAGCAGCTTATATGGAAGTAAACTGTTTTTT. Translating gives CASSLYGSKLFF.

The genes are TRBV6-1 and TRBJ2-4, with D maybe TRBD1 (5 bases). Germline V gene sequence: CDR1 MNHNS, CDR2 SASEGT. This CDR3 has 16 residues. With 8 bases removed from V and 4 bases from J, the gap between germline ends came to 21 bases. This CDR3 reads CASSKRQTRFKNIQYF. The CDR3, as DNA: TGTGCCAGCTCCAAGAGACAGACCCGTTTTAAAAACATTCAGTACTTC.

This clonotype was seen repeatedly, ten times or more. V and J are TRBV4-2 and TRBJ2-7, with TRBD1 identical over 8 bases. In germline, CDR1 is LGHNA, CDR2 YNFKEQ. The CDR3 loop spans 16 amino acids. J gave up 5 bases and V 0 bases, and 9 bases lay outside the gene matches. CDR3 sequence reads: CASSQDLGTGRNEQYF. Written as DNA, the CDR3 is TGTGCCAGCAGCCAAGATCTTGGGACAGGCCGCAACGAGCAGTACTTC.

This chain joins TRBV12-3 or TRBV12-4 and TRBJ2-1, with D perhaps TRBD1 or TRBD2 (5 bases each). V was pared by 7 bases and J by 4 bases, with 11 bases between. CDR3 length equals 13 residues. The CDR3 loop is CASTGDGYNEQFF. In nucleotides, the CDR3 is TGTGCCAGCACCGGGGACGGATACAATGAGCAGTTCTTC.

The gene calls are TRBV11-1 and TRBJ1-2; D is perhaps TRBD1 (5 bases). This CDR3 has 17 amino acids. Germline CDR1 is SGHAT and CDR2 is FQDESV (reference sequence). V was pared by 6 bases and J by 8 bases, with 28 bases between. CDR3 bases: TGTGCCAGCAGTCCCGTTCAGGGCTCTGCCACTATTGTCGGCTACACCTTC. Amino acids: CASSPVQGSATIVGYTF. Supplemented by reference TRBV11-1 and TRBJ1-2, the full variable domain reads EAEVAQSPRYKITEKSQAVAFWCDPISGHATLYWYRQILGQGPELLVQFQDESVVDDSQLPKDRFSAERLKGVDSTLKIQPAELGDSAMYLCASSPVQGSATIVGYTFGSGTRLTVV.

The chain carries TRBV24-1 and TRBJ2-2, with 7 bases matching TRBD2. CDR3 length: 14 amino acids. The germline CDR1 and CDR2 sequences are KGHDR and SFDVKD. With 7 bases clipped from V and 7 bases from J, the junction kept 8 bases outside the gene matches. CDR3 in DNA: TGTGCCACCAGCGAGCGGGGAGAGCTCGGGGAGCTGTTTTTT. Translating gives CATSERGELGELFF.

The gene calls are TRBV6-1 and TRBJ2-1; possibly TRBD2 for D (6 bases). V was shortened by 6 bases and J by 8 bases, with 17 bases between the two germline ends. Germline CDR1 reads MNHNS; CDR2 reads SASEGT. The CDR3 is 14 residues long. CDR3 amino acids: CASRPGLLSDEQFF. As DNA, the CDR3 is TGTGCCAGCAGACCGGGACTGCTTAGCGATGAGCAGTTCTTC.

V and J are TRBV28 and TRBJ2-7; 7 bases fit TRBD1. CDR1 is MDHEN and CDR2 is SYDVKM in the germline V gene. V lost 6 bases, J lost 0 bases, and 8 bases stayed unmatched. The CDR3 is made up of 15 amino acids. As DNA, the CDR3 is TGTGCCAGCAGAGCTGGGACAGTTAGCTCCTACGAGCAGTACTTC. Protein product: CASRAGTVSSYEQYF.

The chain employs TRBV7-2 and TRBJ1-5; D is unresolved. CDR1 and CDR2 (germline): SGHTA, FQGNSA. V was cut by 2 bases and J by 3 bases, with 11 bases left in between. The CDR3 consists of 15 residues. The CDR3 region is CASSLRGINNQPQHF. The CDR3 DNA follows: TGTGCCAGCAGCTTACGAGGGATTAACAATCAGCCCCAGCATTTT.

CDR3: CASSPRDATNEKLFF. CDR3 sequence (DNA): TGTGCCAGCTCACCACGGGATGCAACTAATGAAAAACTGTTTTTT. The chain combines TRBV18 with TRBJ1-4; D gene ambiguous. Germline V gene data show CDR1 as KGHSH and CDR2 as LQKENI. V lost 1 base and J 0 bases, leaving 6 bases between the germline ends. The CDR3 consists of 15 residues.

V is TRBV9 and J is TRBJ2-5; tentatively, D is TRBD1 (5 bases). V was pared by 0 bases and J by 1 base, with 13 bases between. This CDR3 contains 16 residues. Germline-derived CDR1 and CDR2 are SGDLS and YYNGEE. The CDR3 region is CASSVGQGIAQETQYF. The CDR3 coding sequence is TGTGCCAGCAGCGTAGGCCAGGGCATCGCCCAAGAGACCCAGTACTTC.

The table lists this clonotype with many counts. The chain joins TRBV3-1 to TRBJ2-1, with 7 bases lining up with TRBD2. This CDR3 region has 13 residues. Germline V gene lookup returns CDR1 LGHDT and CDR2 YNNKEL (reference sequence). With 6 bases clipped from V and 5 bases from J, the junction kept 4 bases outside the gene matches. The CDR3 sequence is CASSSSGDNEQFF. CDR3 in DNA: TGTGCCAGCAGTTCGAGCGGGGACAATGAGCAGTTCTTC.

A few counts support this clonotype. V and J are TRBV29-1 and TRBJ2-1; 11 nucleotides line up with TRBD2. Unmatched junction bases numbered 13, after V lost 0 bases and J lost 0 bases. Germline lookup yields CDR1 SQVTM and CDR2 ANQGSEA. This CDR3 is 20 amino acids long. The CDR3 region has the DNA TGCAGCGTTGAAGATCGCGGCCTAGCGGGAGGAGCTTACTCCTACAATGAGCAGTTCTTC. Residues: CSVEDRGLAGGAYSYNEQFF.

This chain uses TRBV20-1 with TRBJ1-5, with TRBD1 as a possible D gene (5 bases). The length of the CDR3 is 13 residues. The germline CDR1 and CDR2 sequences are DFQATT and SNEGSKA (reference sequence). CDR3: CSLSQADNQPQHF. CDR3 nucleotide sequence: TGCAGCCTATCACAGGCGGACAATCAGCCCCAGCATTTT.

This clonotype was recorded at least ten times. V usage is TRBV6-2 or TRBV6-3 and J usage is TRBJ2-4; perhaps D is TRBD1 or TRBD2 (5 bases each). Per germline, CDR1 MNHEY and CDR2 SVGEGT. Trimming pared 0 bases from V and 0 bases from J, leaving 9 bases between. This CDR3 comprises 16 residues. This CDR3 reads CASSYSGRVAKNIQYF. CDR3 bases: TGTGCCAGCAGTTACTCGGGACGGGTAGCCAAAAACATTCAGTACTTC.

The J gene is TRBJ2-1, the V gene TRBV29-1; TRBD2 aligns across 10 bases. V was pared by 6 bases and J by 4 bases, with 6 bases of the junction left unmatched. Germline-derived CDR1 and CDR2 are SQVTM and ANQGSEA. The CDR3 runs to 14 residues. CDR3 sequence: CSVDLAGAYNEQFF. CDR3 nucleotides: TGCAGCGTAGACCTAGCGGGAGCATACAATGAGCAGTTCTTC.

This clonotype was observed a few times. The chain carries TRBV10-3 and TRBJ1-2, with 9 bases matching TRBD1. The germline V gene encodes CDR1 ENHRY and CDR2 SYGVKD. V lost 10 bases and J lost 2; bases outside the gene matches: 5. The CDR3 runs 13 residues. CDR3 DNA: TGTGCCACAAGGGACAGGGTGAACTATGGCTACACCTTC. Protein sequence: CATRDRVNYGYTF.